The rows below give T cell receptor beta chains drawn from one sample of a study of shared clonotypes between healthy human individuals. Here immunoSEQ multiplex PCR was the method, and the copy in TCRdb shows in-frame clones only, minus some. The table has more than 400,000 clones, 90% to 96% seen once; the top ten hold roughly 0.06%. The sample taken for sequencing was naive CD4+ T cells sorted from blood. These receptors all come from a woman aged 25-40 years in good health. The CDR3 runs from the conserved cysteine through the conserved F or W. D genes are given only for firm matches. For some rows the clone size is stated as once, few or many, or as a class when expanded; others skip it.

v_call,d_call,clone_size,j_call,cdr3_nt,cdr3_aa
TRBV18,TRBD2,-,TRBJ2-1,TGTGCCAGCTCAAGCCCCCTAGCGGGAGGCTACAATGAGCAGTTCTTC,CASSSPLAGGYNEQFF
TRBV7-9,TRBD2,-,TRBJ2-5,TGTGCCAGCAGCCTTTCTGGATGGACTAGCGGGATTGGAGGTGAGACCCAGTACTTC,CASSLSGWTSGIGGETQYF
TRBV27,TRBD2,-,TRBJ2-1,TGTGCCAGCAGTTTATCTGGACTAGCGGGTTCTGAGCAGTTCTTC,CASSLSGLAGSEQFF
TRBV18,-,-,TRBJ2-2,TGTGCCAGCTCACCACTGACTGAGGGGAACACCGGGGAGCTGTTTTTT,CASSPLTEGNTGELFF
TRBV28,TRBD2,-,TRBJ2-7,TGTGCCACCCACGGGGACTACCACCCCTACGAGCAGTACTTC,CATHGDYHPYEQYF
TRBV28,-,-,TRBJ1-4,TGTGCCAGCAGTTTTAATTTTGGAGGGGGTGGTGAAAAACTGTTTTTT,CASSFNFGGGGEKLFF
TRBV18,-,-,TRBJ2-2,TGTGCCAGCTCAACTCCGAGGGAGCCCGGGGAGCTGTTTTTT,CASSTPREPGELFF
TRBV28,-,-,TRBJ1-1,TGTGCCAGCAGTTACCCCCCGCCGGGCACTGAAGCTTTCTTT,CASSYPPPGTEAFF
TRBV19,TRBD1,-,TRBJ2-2,TGTGCCAGTGAGGACAGGGAAAGGGCCGGGGAGCTGTTTTTT,CASEDRERAGELFF
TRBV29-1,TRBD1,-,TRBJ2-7,TGCAGCACTCGACAGGGGGCGGATGAGCAGTACTTC,CSTRQGADEQYF
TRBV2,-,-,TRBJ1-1,TGTGCCAGCAGTGAAGACTTGGCCCCTAGGGCTTTCTTT,CASSEDLAPRAFF
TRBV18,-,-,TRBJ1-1,TGTGCCAGCTCACTCCCGGGGAACACTGAAGCTTTCTTT,CASSLPGNTEAFF
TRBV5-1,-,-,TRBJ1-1,TGCGCCAGCAGCTTGGTAGGCAAGATGAACACTGAAGCTTTCTTT,CASSLVGKMNTEAFF
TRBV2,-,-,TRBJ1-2,TGTGCCAGCAGTGAATTCCCCCGACAGGTCGGTGGCTACACCTTC,CASSEFPRQVGGYTF
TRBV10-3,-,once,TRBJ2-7,TGTGCCATCAGTGAATGGGGCTACGAGCAGTACTTC,CAISEWGYEQYF
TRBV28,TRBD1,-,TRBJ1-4,TGTGCCAGCAGCTTTCAGGGGGGAGGTGAAAAACTGTTTTTT,CASSFQGGGEKLFF
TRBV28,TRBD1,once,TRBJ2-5,TGTGCCAGCAGTCCCCACAGGGGGCAGGAGACCCAGTACTTC,CASSPHRGQETQYF
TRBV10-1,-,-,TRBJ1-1,TGCGCCTGCCCCAGACAGCGGCGAGGTACTGAAGCTTTCTTT,CACPRQRRGTEAFF